This T cell receptor beta chain was recovered during a study of blood T cell repertoires in COVID-19. Across the whole study: There were acute and convalescent COVID-19 samples, and they came from the United States, Italy and Spain. Nucleic acid was either cDNA or gDNA, and it came from T cells, B-cell-depleted T cells, or PBMCs.

Original data processing: Estimation of nucleated cell counts relied on the amplification of reference gene primers. Generated by immunoSEQ multiplex PCR, the TCRdb table keeps only in-frame clones and is missing some. V and J calls and clone size come straight from that table; D and trimming were deduced from the DNA. The repertoire holds about 30,000 clones, approximately 80% seen once, with around 29% in the top ten. CDR1 is KGHSH and CDR2 is LQKENI in the germline V gene. The V gene lost 3 bases and the J gene lost 4 bases, with 14 bases spanning the gap. The CDR3 covers 15 residues. The specimen sequenced was peripheral blood. This receptor was obtained from a man older than 75 with acute or convalescent COVID-19. The V gene is TRBV18, the J gene TRBJ2-3; D not certain. The CDR3 DNA reads as TGTGCCAGCTCACCCCGGGTAGCATCGGCAGATACGCAGTATTTT. Translation: CASSPRVASADTQYF.